The clone carrying this T cell receptor (beta chain) was observed a handful of times. As yet, its antigen is unknown. The repertoire was sequenced with immunoSEQ multiplex PCR; TCRdb's copy has only in-frame clones and lacks some. The table lists 57,000 or so clones, 70% to 90% of them singletons, with about 4.5% in the top ten. The record originates from a study of OX40 agonist ivuxolimab in advanced cancers. Study conclusions and caveats: In general, CD8+ T cells held more expanded clones than CD4+ did, on average.

Germline V gene lookup returns CDR1 SGHVS and CDR2 FQNEAQ. V was trimmed by 3 bases and J by 7 bases, leaving 12 bases between them. The CDR3 extends over 14 amino acids. This receptor was taken from an adult with an advanced solid tumor such as melanoma, head and neck, liver or kidney cancer. Material: CD4+ or CD8+ T cells sorted from blood, obtained in a trial of the OX40 agonist ivuxolimab. The chain is built from TRBV7-8 and TRBJ2-2, with D uncertain. CDR3 region: CASSFRVSGGELFF. The CDR3 bases are TGTGCCAGCAGCTTTCGGGTGTCAGGCGGGGAGCTGTTTTTT.